This T cell receptor beta chain was identified during a study of regulatory T cells in long-lasting Graves disease. The CDR3 runs 19 residues. CDR1 and CDR2 from the germline V gene are MDHEN and SYDVKM. Time point: persistent/refractory GD, antithyroid drugs over 5 years with positive TRAb. From RNA extracted from PBMCs, the TCR library was made. Remarks on this clonotype: The junction does not match germline at one end; this may be a read error.

The authors built TCR beta libraries using iRepertoire HTBI primers and Arm-PCR of CDR3 regions. TCRdb re-derived calls from the multiplex PCR reads in MiXCR, one entry per CDR3 protein. The repertoire holds 700,000 or so distinct CDR3 sequences, with about 32% as singletons. The chain employs TRBV28 and TRBJ1-3, with D possibly TRBD1 on 5 matching bases. Sequences were derived from peripheral blood mononuclear cells (PBMCs), sampled when the disease was refractory, from a patient treated with antithyroid drugs. The TCR originated in a female donor with Graves disease. The CDR3 nucleotides read TGTGCCAGCAGTTTAATCGTGGGGCGGGACGGCGGGTTTGGAAACACCATGTATTTT. Translating it yields CASSLIVGRDGGFGNTMYF.